Presented here are 27 T cell receptor beta chains from one specimen sequenced in a study of cytomegalovirus exposure and HLA in healthy donors. It was with 60 Vbeta and 13 Jbeta primers that the PCR ran. Profiled with immunoSEQ multiplex PCR; TCRdb holds only in-frame clones, not every one. The table has 190,000 or so clones, about four fifths seen once. The sample was PBMCs. The origin of the receptors is a man in his fifties or sixties in good health and CMV-seronegative.

This rearrangement joins TRBV19 to TRBJ2-5; TRBD1 aligns across 7 bases. The tail of the sequence fits TRBJ2-7 better, so the J call may be wrong. The CDR3 contains 12 residues. Germline values: CDR1 LNHDA, CDR2 SQIVND (reference sequence). The CDR3 protein is CASKGGGHEQYF. The CDR3 bases are TGTGCCAGTAAAGGGGGCGGACACGAGCAGTACTTC.

The rearrangement links TRBV13 to TRBJ2-7, with D maybe TRBD2 (5 bases). The germline V gene encodes CDR1 PRHDT and CDR2 FYEKMQ (reference sequence). The CDR3 is 12 residues long. The germline V and J ends were trimmed by 6 bases and 6 bases, with 12 bases remaining between them. CDR3 in DNA: TGTGCCAGCAGACAAAGCGGAGCCGAGCAGTACTTC. It encodes CASRQSGAEQYF.

This chain uses TRBV5-1 with TRBJ1-2, with D tentatively TRBD1 (6 bases). V lost 4 bases to trimming and J lost 2 bases, with 12 bases between them. The CDR3 spans 14 residues. In germline, CDR1 is SGHRS, CDR2 YFSETQ. The CDR3 nucleotides are TGCGCCAGCAGCCCAGATACAGGGAACTATGGCTACACCTTC. This codes for CASSPDTGNYGYTF.

The chain employs TRBV4-1 and TRBJ2-2; the match to TRBD1 covers 8 bases. The germline V gene encodes CDR1 MGHRA and CDR2 YSYEKL. This CDR3 comprises 17 residues. Unmatched junction bases numbered 7, after V lost 0 bases and J lost 4 bases. The CDR3 sequence: CASSQDQDRVVTGELFF. CDR3 DNA sequence: TGCGCCAGCAGCCAAGATCAGGACAGGGTAGTCACCGGGGAGCTGTTTTTT.

The genes are TRBV19 and TRBJ2-5; unclear D gene. The CDR3 runs 12 residues. Trimming cost V 11 bases and J 5 bases, with 15 bases left between them. Looked up from germline, CDR1 is LNHDA and CDR2 is SQIVND (reference sequence). This CDR3 is CAGLRCAETQYF. CDR3 coding DNA: TGTGCCGGTCTAAGATGTGCGGAGACCCAGTACTTC.

This clone was seen only once. This chain joins TRBV28 and TRBJ1-5, with 7 bases aligning to TRBD1. This CDR3 region has 17 residues. The trim removed 7 bases at V and 0 bases at J, leaving 12 bases unmatched. CDR1 and CDR2 from the germline V gene are MDHEN and SYDVKM. The CDR3 coding sequence is TGTGCCAGCAACACCGGGACAGACTTTTATAGCAATCAGCCCCAGCATTTT. It translates to CASNTGTDFYSNQPQHF.

V gene TRBV5-1 combines with J gene TRBJ2-3, with D perhaps TRBD1 (7 bases). CDR3 size: 16 residues. V gave up 4 bases and J gave up 2 bases, with 17 bases separating them. CDR1 is SGHRS and CDR2 is YFSETQ in the germline V gene. The CDR3 here is CASSPQGGLFTDTQYF. The CDR3 region has the DNA TGCGCCAGCAGCCCCCAGGGGGGACTTTTCACAGATACGCAGTATTTT.

The chain is built from TRBV6-5 and TRBJ2-7; a weak D match, TRBD1 (5 bases). Germline CDR1 and CDR2: MNHEY and SVGAGI. Trimming took 6 bases from V and 3 from J, leaving 15 bases between them. This CDR3 has 14 amino acids. CDR3 DNA: TGTGCCAGCAGGATGGTAACAGGAGACTACGAGCAGTACTTC. This translates into CASRMVTGDYEQYF.

The chain uses TRBV9 and TRBJ2-7; tentatively, D is TRBD1 (5 bases). There are 15 residues in the CDR3. Trimming took 4 bases from V and 3 from J, leaving 17 bases between them. The germline gives CDR1 SGDLS, CDR2 YYNGEE. CDR3 DNA: TGTGCCAGCAGCTACGATCAGGCAGGGTACTACGAGCAGTACTTC. Protein: CASSYDQAGYYEQYF.

This sequence joins TRBV10-3 and TRBJ2-5; TRBD2 matches 10 bases. Germline V CDR1 and CDR2: ENHRY, SYGVKD. V shed 2 bases, J shed 6 bases, and the junction held 6 bases outside the gene matches. CDR3 length equals 15 residues. CDR3: CAISEASGGFKTQYF. The DNA of the CDR3 is TGTGCCATCAGTGAGGCTAGCGGGGGCTTTAAGACCCAGTACTTC.

This chain links TRBV2 with TRBJ2-2, with D possibly TRBD2 on 7 matching bases. Germline CDR1 is SNHLY and CDR2 is FYNNEI. The V gene lost 1 base and the J gene lost 7 bases, with 19 bases spanning the gap. The CDR3 spans 17 residues. The CDR3 nucleotides read TGTGCCAGCAGTGAAGATGGGGGGGGGCGATGGGACGGGGAGCTGTTTTTT. This gives the protein CASSEDGGGRWDGELFF. Combining the CDR3 with reference TRBV2 and TRBJ2-2 gives the whole variable domain EPEVTQTPSHQVTQMGQEVILRCVPISNHLYFYWYRQILGQKVEFLVSFYNNEISEKSEIFDDQFSVERPDGSNFTLKIRSTKLEDSAMYFCASSEDGGGRWDGELFFGEGSRLTVL.

The V call is TRBV12-5, the J call TRBJ2-7; 11 positions match TRBD1. The V gene's germline CDR1 is LGHNT and CDR2 FRNRAP. V was pared by 0 bases and J by 5 bases, with 12 bases of the junction left unmatched. The CDR3 runs to 18 residues. The CDR3 DNA reads TGTGCTAGTGGTTTGGTACTAATTTCGGGACAGGGGGACCACGAGCAGTACTTC. It yields the protein CASGLVLISGQGDHEQYF.

V is TRBV18 and J is TRBJ1-1; TRBD1 is a possible D gene (6 bases). The CDR3 totals 16 residues. V gave up 2 bases and J gave up 2 bases, with 15 bases separating them. Germline lookup yields CDR1 KGHSH and CDR2 LQKENI. The CDR3 sequence is CASSPRGTGINTEAFF. The CDR3 bases are TGTGCCAGCTCACCAAGAGGAACAGGGATTAACACTGAAGCTTTCTTT.

The genes are TRBV28 and TRBJ2-5; D remains unclear. Per the germline V gene, CDR1 is MDHEN and CDR2 is SYDVKM. Trimming cost V 3 bases and J 2 bases, with 13 bases left between them. The CDR3 covers 15 residues. The CDR3 is CASSFPPAGQETQYF. As DNA, the CDR3 is TGTGCCAGCAGTTTCCCCCCAGCAGGACAAGAGACCCAGTACTTC.

In regard to this clone: Other DNA sequences from this sample encode an identical CDR3 as well. The V and J genes are TRBV9 and TRBJ2-1; 10 bases align to TRBD2. Germline V gene sequence: CDR1 SGDLS, CDR2 YYNGEE. CDR3 length equals 14 residues. After removal of 4 bases from V and 7 bases from J, the junction contained 5 bases not matched to a gene. The CDR3 nucleotides read TGTGCCAGCAGCCCCGGGACTAGCGCAAATGAGCAGTTCTTC. Protein sequence: CASSPGTSANEQFF.

The chain has TRBV7-8 and TRBJ2-7; maybe TRBD1 (6 bases). CDR1 SGHVS and CDR2 FQNEAQ come from the germline V gene. This CDR3 region has 14 residues. Trimming took off 5 bases at V and 2 bases at J, with 13 bases between the two ends. The CDR3 region is CASSPHREPYEQYF. The CDR3 DNA sequence: TGTGCCAGCAGCCCCCACAGGGAACCCTACGAGCAGTACTTC.

This clone has just a few counts. The chain is built from TRBV7-2 and TRBJ2-7; TRBD2 aligns across 9 bases. This CDR3 is built from 16 residues. The V segment lost 2 bases and the J segment 4 bases; nucleotides outside the gene matches: 9. Germline-derived CDR1 and CDR2 are SGHTA and FQGNSA. CDR3 residues: CASSLSLREGRYEQYF. For the CDR3, the DNA is TGTGCCAGCAGCTTATCCCTGCGGGAGGGCCGGTACGAGCAGTACTTC.

The gene calls are TRBV29-1 and TRBJ2-5; D possibly corresponds to TRBD1 (6 bases). Germline V lookup: CDR1 SQVTM, CDR2 ANQGSEA. This CDR3 contains 13 residues. V was pared by 5 bases and J by 1 base, with 11 bases between. The CDR3 loop is CSVQTGSQETQYF. In DNA, the CDR3 is TGCAGCGTTCAGACAGGCAGCCAAGAGACCCAGTACTTC.

The chain uses TRBV7-8 and TRBJ2-7; possible D gene TRBD1, 5 bases. Germline CDR1 SGHVS, CDR2 FQNEAQ. The CDR3 sequence is 16 residues long. The V and J ends lost 5 bases and 7 bases respectively, with 24 bases between them. For the CDR3, the DNA is TGTGCCAGCAGCCAGACCTTGGGCTGGGGAAAGGGGGAGCAGTACTTC. Protein: CASSQTLGWGKGEQYF. The variable domain in full, with the rest retrieved from reference TRBV7-8 and TRBJ2-7, is GAGVSQSPRYKVAKRGQDVALRCDPISGHVSLFWYQQALGQGPEFLTYFQNEAQLDKSGLPSDRFFAERPEGSVSTLKIQRTQQEDSAVYLCASSQTLGWGKGEQYFGPGTRLTVT.

CDR3 sequence: CASSQELGGVNRIEQFF. The DNA for the CDR3 is TGCGCCAGCAGCCAAGAGTTAGGGGGCGTTAACAGGATTGAGCAGTTCTTC. This chain connects TRBV4-3 to TRBJ2-1; 7 bases are shared with TRBD1. V trimming: 0 bases; J trimming: 9 bases; junction bases outside the gene matches: 14. This CDR3 comprises 17 residues. The germline CDR1 and CDR2 sequences are LGHNA and YSLEER.

Comments on this clone: Within the sample, other DNA sequences also encode this same CDR3. The chain is built from TRBV12-5 and TRBJ1-6, with D unclear. In germline, CDR1 is LGHNT, CDR2 FRNRAP. V was cut by 0 bases and J by 7 bases, with 7 bases left in between. The CDR3 extends over 14 amino acids. The CDR3 sequence is CASGLVRANSPLHF. The CDR3, as DNA: TGTGCTAGTGGTTTGGTTCGTGCGAATTCACCCCTCCACTTT.

The chain carries TRBV6-1 and TRBJ2-2, with 7 bases identical to TRBD1. Germline CDR1 MNHNS, CDR2 SASEGT. V trimming: 9 bases; J trimming: 6 bases; junction bases outside the gene matches: 7. This CDR3 comprises 13 residues. DNA of the CDR3: TGTGCCAGTTGTCGACAGGGAGCCGGGGAGCTGTTTTTT. Protein: CASCRQGAGELFF.

This chain joins TRBV2 and TRBJ2-7, with 7 bases matching TRBD1. The V gene end was trimmed by 5 bases and the J gene end by 8 bases; junction bases not matched to a gene: 9. Per the germline V gene, CDR1 is SNHLY and CDR2 is FYNNEI. CDR3 length equals 13 residues. The CDR3 is CASSPFDRAKQYF. CDR3 nucleotides: TGTGCCAGCAGTCCCTTTGACAGGGCCAAGCAGTACTTC.

This sequence joins TRBV2 and TRBJ2-5, with D perhaps TRBD1 (6 bases). There are 14 residues in the CDR3. Trimming stripped 6 bases from V and 9 bases from J, with 20 bases between. Germline V gene lookup returns CDR1 SNHLY and CDR2 FYNNEI. The CDR3 DNA reads TGTGCCAGCAGCGGTGATCAGGGGCTCTCGGCCCAGTACTTC. Translating gives CASSGDQGLSAQYF.

The chain uses TRBV7-2 and TRBJ2-3; the match to TRBD2 covers 11 bases. Germline loops: CDR1 SGHTA, CDR2 FQGNSA. The CDR3 totals 17 residues. The junction had 5 bases not matched to a gene; V was cut back by 0 bases and J by 3 bases. CDR3 in amino acids: CASSLALAGGGTDTQYF. In nucleotides, the CDR3 is TGTGCCAGCAGCTTAGCGCTAGCGGGGGGAGGGACAGATACGCAGTATTTT.

CDR3 nucleotide sequence: TGCGCCAGCAGCTTGGATGGACAGTCCTACGAGCAGTACTTC. Translating gives CASSLDGQSYEQYF. The V call is TRBV5-1, the J call TRBJ2-7; D perhaps matches TRBD1 (6 bases). The CDR3 is 14 amino acids. The V and J ends lost 0 bases and 1 base respectively, with 8 bases between them. CDR1 and CDR2 from the germline V gene are SGHRS and YFSETQ.

The chain recombines TRBV28 with TRBJ1-2; possible D gene TRBD1, 5 bases. The V gene lost 2 bases and the J gene lost 9 bases, with 13 bases spanning the gap. Germline CDR1 reads MDHEN; CDR2 reads SYDVKM. The CDR3 consists of 13 residues. CDR3: CASSLGIDRRYTF. The CDR3 coding sequence is TGTGCCAGCAGTTTAGGAATAGACAGACGCTACACCTTC.